This T cell receptor (beta chain) was found in a study of regulatory T cells in long-lasting Graves disease. Time point specified: newly diagnosed GD, antithyroid drugs for less than 3 months. PBMC-extracted RNA yielded the TCR library. CDR3-region Arm-PCR and iRepertoire HTBI primers produced the TCR beta libraries. Original analysis: The identification of about 66 TRBV and some 13 TRBJ segments was made across samples. TCRdb ran MiXCR on the multiplex PCR reads and lists one entry per CDR3 protein. In this record, the V and J calls reflect TCRdb's handling and not the investigators' own analysis. The sample lists about 430,000 distinct CDR3 sequences, approximately 15% occurring once. This clonotype has a count of ten or more. Unmatched junction bases numbered 15, after V lost 7 bases and J lost 6 bases. Germline V gene lookup returns CDR1 SGHNT and CDR2 YENEEA. The CDR3 length is 15 residues. These data also formed part of another study, on T cells in Graves' hyperthyroidism and ophthalmopathy.

This clonotype was sampled from a woman between 40 and 50 years old with Graves disease. The rearrangement links TRBV11-3 to TRBJ2-7; 7 bases are shared with TRBD2. Specimen: peripheral blood mononuclear cells (PBMCs), collected at new diagnosis, from a patient treated with antithyroid drugs. The CDR3 DNA follows: TGTGCCAGCACCAATCCTTGGCGGGAGAAAGGCGAGCAGTACTTC. Its translation: CASTNPWREKGEQYF.